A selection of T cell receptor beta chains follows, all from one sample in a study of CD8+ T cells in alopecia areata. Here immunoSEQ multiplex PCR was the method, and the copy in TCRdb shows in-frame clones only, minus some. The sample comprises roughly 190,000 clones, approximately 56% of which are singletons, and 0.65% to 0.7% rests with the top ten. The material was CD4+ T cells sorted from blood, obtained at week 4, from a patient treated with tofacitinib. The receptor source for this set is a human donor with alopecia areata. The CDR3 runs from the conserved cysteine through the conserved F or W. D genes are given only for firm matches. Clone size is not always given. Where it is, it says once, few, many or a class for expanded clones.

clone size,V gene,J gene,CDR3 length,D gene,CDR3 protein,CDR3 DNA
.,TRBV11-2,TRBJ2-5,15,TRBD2,CASSLDSSGGETQYF,TGTGCCAGCAGCTTAGATTCCAGCGGGGGGGAGACCCAGTACTTC
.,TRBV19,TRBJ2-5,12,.,CASSSPQETQYF,TGTGCCAGTTCTTCCCCTCAAGAGACCCAGTACTTC
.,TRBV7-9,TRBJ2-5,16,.,CASSLVVEWGAETQYF,TGTGCCAGCAGCTTAGTCGTCGAGTGGGGGGCCGAGACCCAGTACTTC
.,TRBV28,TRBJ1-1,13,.,CASSFDMNTEAFF,TGTGCCAGCAGTTTTGACATGAACACTGAAGCTTTCTTT
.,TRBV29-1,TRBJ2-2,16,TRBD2,CSVQRTSGVNTGELFF,TGCAGCGTTCAACGGACTAGCGGAGTGAACACCGGGGAGCTGTTTTTT
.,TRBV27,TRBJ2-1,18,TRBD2,CASLSHLRLAGGSGEQFF,TGTGCCAGCTTGTCCCACCTGAGGCTAGCGGGAGGATCAGGCGAGCAGTTCTTC
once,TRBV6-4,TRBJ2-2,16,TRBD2,CASGLAGVLPTGELFF,TGTGCCAGCGGACTAGCGGGAGTTTTACCCACCGGGGAGCTGTTTTTT
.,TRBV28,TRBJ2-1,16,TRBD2,CASSTINSGTYNEQFF,TGTGCCAGCAGTACCATCAATAGCGGGACCTACAATGAGCAGTTCTTC
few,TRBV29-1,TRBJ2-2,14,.,CSVDRQGLTGELFF,TGCAGCGTTGATCGGCAGGGTCTCACCGGGGAGCTGTTTTTT
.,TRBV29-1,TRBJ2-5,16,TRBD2,CSVGTSGKVVGETQYF,TGCAGCGTTGGGACTAGCGGGAAGGTGGTTGGGGAGACCCAGTACTTC
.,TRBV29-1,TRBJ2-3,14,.,CSARLIPSTDTQYF,TGCAGCGCTCGTTTAATCCCGAGCACAGATACGCAGTATTTT